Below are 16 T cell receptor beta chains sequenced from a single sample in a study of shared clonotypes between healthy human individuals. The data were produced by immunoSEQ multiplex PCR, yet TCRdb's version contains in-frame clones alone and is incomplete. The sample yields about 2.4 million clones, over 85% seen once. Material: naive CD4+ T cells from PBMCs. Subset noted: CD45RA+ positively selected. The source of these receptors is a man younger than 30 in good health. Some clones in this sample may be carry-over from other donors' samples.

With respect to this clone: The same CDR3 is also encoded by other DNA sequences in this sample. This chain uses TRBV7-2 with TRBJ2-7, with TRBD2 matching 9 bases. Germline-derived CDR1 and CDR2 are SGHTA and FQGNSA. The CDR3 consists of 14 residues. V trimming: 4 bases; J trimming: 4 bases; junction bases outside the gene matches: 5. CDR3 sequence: CASSWREGEYEQYF. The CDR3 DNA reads TGTGCCAGCAGCTGGCGGGAGGGCGAGTACGAGCAGTACTTC.

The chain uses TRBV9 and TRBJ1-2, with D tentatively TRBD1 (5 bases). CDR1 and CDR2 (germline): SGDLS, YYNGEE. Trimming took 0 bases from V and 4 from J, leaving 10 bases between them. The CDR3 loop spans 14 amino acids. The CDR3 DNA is TGTGCCAGCAGCGTAGTGGGACGGAGCTATGGCTACACCTTC. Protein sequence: CASSVVGRSYGYTF.

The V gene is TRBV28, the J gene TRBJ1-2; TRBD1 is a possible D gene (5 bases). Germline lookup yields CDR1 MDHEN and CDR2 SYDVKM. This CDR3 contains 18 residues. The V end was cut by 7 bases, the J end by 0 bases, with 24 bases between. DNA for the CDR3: TGTGCCAGCATCACTCCTGGGGCAGATACCATTCCTAACTATGGCTACACCTTC. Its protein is CASITPGADTIPNYGYTF.

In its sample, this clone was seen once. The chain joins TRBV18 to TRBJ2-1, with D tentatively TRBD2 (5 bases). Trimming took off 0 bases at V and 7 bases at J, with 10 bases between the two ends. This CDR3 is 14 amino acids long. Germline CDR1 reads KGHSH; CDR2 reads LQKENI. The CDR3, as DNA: TGTGCCAGCTCACCACCGTCTCGGGAAAATGAGCAGTTCTTC. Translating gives CASSPPSRENEQFF.

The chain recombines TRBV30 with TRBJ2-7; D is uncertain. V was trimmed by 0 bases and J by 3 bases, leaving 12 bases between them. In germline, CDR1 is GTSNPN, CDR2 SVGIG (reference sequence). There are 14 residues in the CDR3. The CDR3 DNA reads TGTGCCTGGAGTGTACGTTCTGGGGTCTACGAGCAGTACTTC. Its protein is CAWSVRSGVYEQYF.

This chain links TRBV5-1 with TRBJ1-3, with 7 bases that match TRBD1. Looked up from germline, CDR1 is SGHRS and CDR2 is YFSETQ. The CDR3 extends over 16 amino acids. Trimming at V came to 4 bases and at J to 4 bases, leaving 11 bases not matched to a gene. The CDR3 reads CASSPLTGTGGNTIYF. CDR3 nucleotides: TGCGCCAGCAGCCCGTTGACAGGGACTGGGGGAAACACCATATATTTT.

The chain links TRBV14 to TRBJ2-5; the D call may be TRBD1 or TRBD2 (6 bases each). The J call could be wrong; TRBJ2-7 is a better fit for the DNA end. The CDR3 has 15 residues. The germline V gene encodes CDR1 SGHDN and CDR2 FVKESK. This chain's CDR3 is CASSPSGARTYEQYF. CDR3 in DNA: TGTGCCAGCAGCCCTTCGGGGGCCCGAACATACGAGCAGTACTTC.

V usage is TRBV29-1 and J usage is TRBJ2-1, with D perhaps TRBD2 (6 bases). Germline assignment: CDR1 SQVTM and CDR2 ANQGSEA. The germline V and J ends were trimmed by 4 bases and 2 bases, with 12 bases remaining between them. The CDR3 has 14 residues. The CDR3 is CSVVGGFPYNEQFF. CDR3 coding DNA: TGCAGCGTTGTTGGGGGGTTCCCCTACAATGAGCAGTTCTTC.

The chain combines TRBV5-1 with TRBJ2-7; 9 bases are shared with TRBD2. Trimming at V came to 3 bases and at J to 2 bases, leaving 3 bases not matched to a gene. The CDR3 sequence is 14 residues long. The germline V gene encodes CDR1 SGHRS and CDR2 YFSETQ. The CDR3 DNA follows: TGCGCCAGCAGCTGGGCTAGCGGGGCCTACGAGCAGTACTTC. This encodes CASSWASGAYEQYF.

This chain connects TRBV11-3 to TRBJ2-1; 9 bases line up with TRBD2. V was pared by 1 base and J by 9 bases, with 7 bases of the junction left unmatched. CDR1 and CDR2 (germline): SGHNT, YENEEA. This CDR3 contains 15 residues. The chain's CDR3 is CASSLGLAGMSEQFF. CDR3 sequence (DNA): TGTGCCAGCAGCTTAGGTCTAGCGGGGATGAGTGAGCAGTTCTTC.

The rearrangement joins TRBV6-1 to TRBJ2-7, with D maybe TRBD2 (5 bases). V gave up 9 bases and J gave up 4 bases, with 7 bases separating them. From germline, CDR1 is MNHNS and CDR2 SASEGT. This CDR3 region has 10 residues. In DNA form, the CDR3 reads TGTGCCAGTCGACTATACGAGCAGTACTTC. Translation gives CASRLYEQYF.

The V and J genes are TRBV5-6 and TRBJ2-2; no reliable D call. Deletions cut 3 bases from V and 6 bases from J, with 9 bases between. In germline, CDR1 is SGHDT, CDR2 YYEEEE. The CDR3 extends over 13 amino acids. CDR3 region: CASSSDQSGELFF. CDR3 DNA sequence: TGTGCCAGCAGCTCTGATCAGTCCGGGGAGCTGTTTTTT.

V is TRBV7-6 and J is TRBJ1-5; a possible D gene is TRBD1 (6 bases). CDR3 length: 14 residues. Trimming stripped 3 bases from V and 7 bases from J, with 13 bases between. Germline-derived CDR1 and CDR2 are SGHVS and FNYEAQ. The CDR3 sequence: CASSLVQGEQPQHF. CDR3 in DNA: TGTGCCAGCAGCTTGGTACAGGGAGAGCAGCCCCAGCATTTT.

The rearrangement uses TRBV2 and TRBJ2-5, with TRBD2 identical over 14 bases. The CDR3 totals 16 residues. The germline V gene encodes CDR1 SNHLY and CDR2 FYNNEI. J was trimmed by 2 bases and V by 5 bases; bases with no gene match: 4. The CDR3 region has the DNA TGTGCCAGCAGTACGGGACTAGCGGGGGCTCAAGAGACCCAGTACTTC. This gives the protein CASSTGLAGAQETQYF.

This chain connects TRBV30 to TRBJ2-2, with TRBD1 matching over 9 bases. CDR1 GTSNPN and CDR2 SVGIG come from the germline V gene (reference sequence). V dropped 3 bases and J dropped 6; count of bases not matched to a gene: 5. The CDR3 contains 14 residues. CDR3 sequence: CAWSVDRGAGELFF. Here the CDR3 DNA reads TGTGCCTGGAGCGTTGACAGGGGGGCCGGGGAGCTGTTTTTT.

CDR3 in DNA: TGTGCCAGCAGTTCCCGGACAGGGAAGGATCTCTACGAGCAGTACTTC. Its translation is CASSSRTGKDLYEQYF. The chain uses TRBV6-5 and TRBJ2-7; 8 bases align to TRBD1. CDR1 and CDR2 (germline): MNHEY, SVGAGI. V lost 4 bases and J lost 3; bases outside the gene matches: 11. The CDR3 length is 16 residues.